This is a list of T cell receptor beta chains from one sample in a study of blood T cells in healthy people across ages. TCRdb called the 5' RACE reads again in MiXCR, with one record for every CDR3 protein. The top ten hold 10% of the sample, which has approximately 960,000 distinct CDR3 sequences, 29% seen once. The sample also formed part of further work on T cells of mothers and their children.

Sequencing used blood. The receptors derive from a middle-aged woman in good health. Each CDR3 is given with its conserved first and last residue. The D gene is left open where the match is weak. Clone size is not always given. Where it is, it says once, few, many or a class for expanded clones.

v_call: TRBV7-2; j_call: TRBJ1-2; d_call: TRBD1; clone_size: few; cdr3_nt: TGTGCCAGCAGTTCCGGGACAGATACCGTTGTTCGAGGCTACACCTTC; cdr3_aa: CASSSGTDTVVRGYTF
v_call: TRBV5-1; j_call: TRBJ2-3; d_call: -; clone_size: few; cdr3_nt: TGCGCCAGCAGCTTGAGTTCGGGGGCTACAGATGCGCAGTATTTT; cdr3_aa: CASSLSSGATDAQYF
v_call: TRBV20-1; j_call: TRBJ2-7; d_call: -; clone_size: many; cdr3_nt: TGCAGTGCGATCCGGATAACCGAGCAGTACTTC; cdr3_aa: CSAIRITEQYF
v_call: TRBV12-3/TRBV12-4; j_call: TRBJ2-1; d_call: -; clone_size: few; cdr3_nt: TGTGCCAGCGGTCCGATATCTTCGAATGAGCAGTTCTTC; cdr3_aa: CASGPISSNEQFF
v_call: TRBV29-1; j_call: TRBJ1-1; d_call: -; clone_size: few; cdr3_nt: TGCAGCGTTGGTGAACCCGATCGTGAAGCTTTCTTT; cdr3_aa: CSVGEPDREAFF
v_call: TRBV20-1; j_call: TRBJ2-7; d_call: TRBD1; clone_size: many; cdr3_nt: TGCAGTGCCGAGACAGGGGGTACCTACGAGCAGTACTTC; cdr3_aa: CSAETGGTYEQYF
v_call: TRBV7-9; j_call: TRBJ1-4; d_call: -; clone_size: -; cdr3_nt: TGTGCCAGCAGCGTCGGGGAGATGGGGAATGAAAAACTGTTTTTT; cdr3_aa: CASSVGEMGNEKLFF
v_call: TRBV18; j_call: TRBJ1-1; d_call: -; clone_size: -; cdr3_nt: TGTGCCAGCTCTCCGGACCTAGCTTCCATGAACACTGAAGCTTTCTTT; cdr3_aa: CASSPDLASMNTEAFF
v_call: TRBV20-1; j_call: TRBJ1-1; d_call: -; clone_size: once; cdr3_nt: TGCAGTGCTAGAGATTTCTGGGGAATCGGCACTGAAGCTTTCTTT; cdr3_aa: CSARDFWGIGTEAFF
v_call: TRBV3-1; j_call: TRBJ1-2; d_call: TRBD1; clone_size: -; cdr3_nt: TGTGCCAGCGGCCAAGTCGGGACAGGGCATGGCTACACCTTC; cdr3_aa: CASGQVGTGHGYTF
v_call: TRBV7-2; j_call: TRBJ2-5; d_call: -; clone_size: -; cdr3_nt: TGTGCCAGCAGCCCTCGGCGGGCCCAAGAGACCCAGTACTTC; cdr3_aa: CASSPRRAQETQYF
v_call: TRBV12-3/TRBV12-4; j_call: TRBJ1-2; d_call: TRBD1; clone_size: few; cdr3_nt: TGTGCCAGCAGTTTAGATCGGACAGGGGCGTATGGCTACACCTTC; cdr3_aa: CASSLDRTGAYGYTF
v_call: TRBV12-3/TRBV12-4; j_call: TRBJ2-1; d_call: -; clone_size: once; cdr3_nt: TGTGCCAGCAGCAAACCCGGGGGCCTCAGGTTCTTC; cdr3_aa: CASSKPGGLRFF
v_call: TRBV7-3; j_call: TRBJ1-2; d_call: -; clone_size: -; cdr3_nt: TGTGCCAGCAGCGTCGAGTCCGGAGGGCTAGCTCCAGGCTACACCTTC; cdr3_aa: CASSVESGGLAPGYTF
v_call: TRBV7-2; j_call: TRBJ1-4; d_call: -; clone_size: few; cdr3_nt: TGTGCCAGCAGCCCTAGTGGATTAACGGCCCCCTACGGTGAAAAACTGTTTTTT; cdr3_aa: CASSPSGLTAPYGEKLFF
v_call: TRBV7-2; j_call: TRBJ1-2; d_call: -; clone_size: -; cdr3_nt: TGTGCCAGCAGCTTAGGGAGTAGCAGAACTAACTATGACTACACCTTC; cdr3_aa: CASSLGSSRTNYDYTF
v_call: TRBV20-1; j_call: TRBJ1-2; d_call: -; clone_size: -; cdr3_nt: TGCAGTGCCTATGCTACAGGCTACACCTTC; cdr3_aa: CSAYATGYTF
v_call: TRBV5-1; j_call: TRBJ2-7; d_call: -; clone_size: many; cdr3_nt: TGCGCCAGCAGCTTCACTTCCAGTCACGAGCAGTACTTC; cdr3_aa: CASSFTSSHEQYF
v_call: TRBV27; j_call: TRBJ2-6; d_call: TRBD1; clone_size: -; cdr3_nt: TGTGCCAGCAGTGTAACCGGGACAGGGGGCTCTGGGGCCAACGCCCTGACTTTC; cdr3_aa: CASSVTGTGGSGANALTF
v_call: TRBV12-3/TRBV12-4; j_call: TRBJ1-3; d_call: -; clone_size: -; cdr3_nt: TGTGCCAGCAGTTTCGGGGTAAACACCATATATTTT; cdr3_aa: CASSFGVNTIYF
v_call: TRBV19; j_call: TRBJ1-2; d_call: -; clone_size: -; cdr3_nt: TGTGCCAGTAGTATAATTCGCAGACAGAACTATGGCTACACCTTC; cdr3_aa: CASSIIRRQNYGYTF
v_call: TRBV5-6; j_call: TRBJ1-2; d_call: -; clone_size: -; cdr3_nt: TGTGCCAGCAACCCACGACTCGGGACGGAGGGAGGGAGCTATGGCTACACCTTC; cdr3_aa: CASNPRLGTEGGSYGYTF
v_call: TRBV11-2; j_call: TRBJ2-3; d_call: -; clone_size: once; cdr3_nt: TGTGCCAGCGAATTGCATAGTACAGATACGCAGTATTTT; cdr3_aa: CASELHSTDTQYF
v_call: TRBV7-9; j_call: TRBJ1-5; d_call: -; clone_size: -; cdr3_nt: TGTGCCAGCAGCTTAACAGAGGCGTCAATCCTGAGCGATCAGCCCCAGCATTTT; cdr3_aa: CASSLTEASILSDQPQHF
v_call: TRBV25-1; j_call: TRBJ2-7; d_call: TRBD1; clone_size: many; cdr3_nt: TGTGCCAGCAGTGGCCCCGGGGACAGGGAATACGAGCAGTACTTC; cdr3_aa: CASSGPGDREYEQYF
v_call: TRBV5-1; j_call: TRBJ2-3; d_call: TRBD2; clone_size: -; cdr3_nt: TGCGCCAGCAGCGCGACACGACTAGCGGACACAGATACGCAGTATTTT; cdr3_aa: CASSATRLADTDTQYF
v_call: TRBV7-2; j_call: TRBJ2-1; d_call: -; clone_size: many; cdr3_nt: TGTGCCAGCAGCTTTGCTTGGAACTCCTACAATGAGCAGTTCTTC; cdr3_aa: CASSFAWNSYNEQFF
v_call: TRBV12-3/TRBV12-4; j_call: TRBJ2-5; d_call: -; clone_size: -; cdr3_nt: TGTGCCAGCAGTTTCGGAGGGGACCTTGGGGAGCAGTACTTC; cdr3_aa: CASSFGGDLGEQYF
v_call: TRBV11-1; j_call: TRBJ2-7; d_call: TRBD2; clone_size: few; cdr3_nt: TGTGCCAGCAGCTTTTCCAGCGTCGGGGGGAGCGAGCAGTACTTC; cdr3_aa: CASSFSSVGGSEQYF
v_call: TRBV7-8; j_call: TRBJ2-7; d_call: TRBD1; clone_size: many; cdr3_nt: TGTGCCAGCAGCGTAGGGACAGGGAGCTCCTACGAGCAGTACTTC; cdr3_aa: CASSVGTGSSYEQYF
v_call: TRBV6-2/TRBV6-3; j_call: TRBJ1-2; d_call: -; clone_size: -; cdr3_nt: TGTGCCAGCAGTTACTCGAAACACAACTATGGCTACACCTTC; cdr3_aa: CASSYSKHNYGYTF
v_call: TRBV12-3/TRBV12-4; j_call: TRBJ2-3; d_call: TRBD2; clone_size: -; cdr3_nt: TGTGCCAGCAGATGGACTAGCGTTCCCACAGATACGCAGTATTTT; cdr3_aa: CASRWTSVPTDTQYF
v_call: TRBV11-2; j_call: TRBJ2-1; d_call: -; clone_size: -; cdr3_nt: TGTGCCGGCAGCTTTGGAAACTGGGGGAGAGAGTTCTTC; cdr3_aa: CAGSFGNWGREFF
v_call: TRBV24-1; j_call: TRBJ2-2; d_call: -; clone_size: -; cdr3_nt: TGTGCCACCAGGAGGGGGGGGGCCGGCACCGGGGAGCTGTTTTTT; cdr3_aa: CATRRGGAGTGELFF
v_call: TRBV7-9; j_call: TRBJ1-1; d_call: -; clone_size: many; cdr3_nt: TGTGCCCATGGCGGGGCTCAGACTGAAGCTTTCTTT; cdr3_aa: CAHGGAQTEAFF